This T cell receptor beta chain was obtained from a study of T-cell reconstitution after alpha-beta-depleted transplantation in children. Preparing the TCRbeta library involved the use of unique molecular identifiers. MiXCR, run by TCRdb on the PCR reads, gives a single entry per CDR3 protein. This sample has some 500,000 distinct CDR3 sequences; around 17% occur once, and the top ten carry 3% to 3.5%. The CDR3 loop spans 15 amino acids. Per germline, CDR1 SGHKS and CDR2 YYEKEE (reference sequence). V was clipped by 2 bases and J by 2 bases; unmatched bases: 7. The source material was PBMCs from the stem cell graft donor, sampled from the stem cell graft. This receptor was taken from a human donor who donated a stem cell graft to a child with acute lymphoblastic leukemia. The rearrangement uses TRBV5-5 and TRBJ2-7; 7 nucleotides align to TRBD2. DNA of the CDR3: TGTGCCAGCAGCTTCATCAGGGACTATGCCTACGAGCAGTACTTC. Its translation: CASSFIRDYAYEQYF. Supplemented by reference TRBV5-5 and TRBJ2-7, the full variable domain reads DAGVTQSPTHLIKTRGQQVTLRCSPISGHKSVSWYQQVLGQGPQFIFQYYEKEERGRGNFPDRFSARQFPNYSSELNVNALLLGDSALYLCASSFIRDYAYEQYFGPGTRLTVT.